Listed here are 14 T cell receptor beta chains from one sample, sequenced in a study of control samples from healthy donors and cancer patients. Libraries were prepared by immunoSEQ multiplex PCR; TCRdb keeps only in-frame clonotypes and omits some of them. The profile shows some 120,000 clones, about nine tenths of them singletons. The source material was blood. These TCRs come from a man aged 18 to 30 in good health.

This chain connects TRBV25-1 to TRBJ2-7; D is ambiguous. The CDR3 has 12 amino acids. V lost 1 base and J 3 bases, leaving 4 bases between the germline ends. CDR1 is MGHDK, CDR2 SYGVNS, per germline. In DNA, the CDR3 is TGTGCCAGCAGTGAATTGTACTACGAGCAGTACTTC. Translated: CASSELYYEQYF.

The chain employs TRBV27 and TRBJ1-6; D is unresolved. V was clipped by 4 bases and J by 6 bases, with 10 bases between them. The germline V gene encodes CDR1 MNHEY and CDR2 SMNVEV (reference sequence). The CDR3 extends over 14 amino acids. The CDR3 sequence is CASSWNRGNSPLHF. The CDR3 DNA reads as TGTGCCAGCAGTTGGAACCGGGGTAATTCACCCCTCCACTTT.

CDR3 protein: CASSPRQGLNVLTF. Here the CDR3 DNA reads TGTGCCAGCAGCCCACGACAGGGGCTGAACGTCCTGACTTTC. This chain uses TRBV5-6 with TRBJ2-6, with 8 bases matching TRBD1. After removal of 4 bases from V and 10 bases from J, the junction contained 7 bases not matched to a gene. Germline CDR1 and CDR2: SGHDT and YYEEEE. The CDR3 has 14 amino acids.

The chain has TRBV29-1 and TRBJ2-1, with no clear D. The CDR3 spans 10 residues. Germline V gene sequence: CDR1 SQVTM, CDR2 ANQGSEA. Trimming left V 7 bases short and J 4 bases short, with 5 bases between. CDR3 in amino acids: CSAGYNEQFF. The CDR3 DNA is TGCAGCGCCGGATACAATGAGCAGTTCTTC.

J is TRBJ1-4 and V is TRBV19; a possible D gene is TRBD1 (6 bases). This CDR3 is 14 amino acids long. CDR1 and CDR2 (germline): LNHDA, SQIVND (reference sequence). The V gene lost 0 bases and the J gene lost 7 bases, with 9 bases spanning the gap. CDR3 loop: CASSIDLRGEKLFF. The DNA of the CDR3 is TGTGCCAGTAGTATAGATCTCAGGGGTGAAAAACTGTTTTTT.

The CDR3 DNA sequence: TGCGCCAGCAGCCGCGACAGGGAAGCTTTCTTT. Translation gives CASSRDREAFF. The chain uses TRBV4-1 and TRBJ1-1; D is possibly TRBD1 (6 bases). The CDR3 covers 11 residues. Germline V gene lookup returns CDR1 MGHRA and CDR2 YSYEKL. Trimming cost V 4 bases and J 8 bases, with 8 bases left between them.

The chain combines TRBV5-1 with TRBJ2-2; 10 bases match TRBD2. Germline V CDR1 and CDR2: SGHRS, YFSETQ. The CDR3 covers 15 residues. V trimming: 4 bases; J trimming: 4 bases; junction bases outside the gene matches: 4. The CDR3 nucleotides are TGCGCCAGCAGCCTAGCGGGGGACTCCACCGGGGAGCTGTTTTTT. It yields the protein CASSLAGDSTGELFF. The complete variable domain, with remaining parts taken from reference TRBV5-1 and TRBJ2-2, reads KAGVTQTPRYLIKTRGQQVTLSCSPISGHRSVSWYQQTPGQGLQFLFEYFSETQRNKGNFPGRFSGRQFSNSRSEMNVSTLELGDSALYLCASSLAGDSTGELFFGEGSRLTVL.

The chain recombines TRBV7-2 with TRBJ2-7; no reliable D call. Germline V CDR1 and CDR2: SGHTA, FQGNSA. V was clipped by 0 bases and J by 4 bases, with 7 bases between them. The CDR3 length is 13 residues. The CDR3 coding sequence is TGTGCCAGCAGCTTAGCTCCATTGTACGAGCAGTACTTC. Translation gives CASSLAPLYEQYF.

This chain joins TRBV30 and TRBJ2-7, with 14 bases matching TRBD2. V lost 8 bases to trimming and J lost 3 bases; unmatched junction nucleotides: 15. Germline V CDR1 and CDR2: GTSNPN, SVGIG (reference sequence). The CDR3 has 17 residues. The CDR3 coding sequence is TGTGCCCACAGGCCGACTAGCGGGAGGGAGGCCTTCTACGAGCAGTACGTC. Its translation is CAHRPTSGREAFYEQYV.

This sequence joins TRBV3-1 (or the pseudogene TRBV3-2) and TRBJ2-7; D perhaps matches TRBD2 (5 bases). This CDR3 region has 11 residues. Germline V gene lookup returns CDR1 LGHDT and CDR2 YNNKEL (reference sequence). The CDR3 loop is CPARGSNEQYV. DNA for the CDR3: TGCCCCGCGAGAGGGAGCAACGAGCAGTACGTC.

The chain links TRBV5-1 to TRBJ2-7; D might be TRBD2 (6 bases). Per germline, CDR1 SGHRS and CDR2 YFSETQ. Trimming shortened V by 2 bases and J by 2 bases, and 14 bases separated the two germline ends. The CDR3 spans 15 residues. The CDR3 DNA sequence: TGCGCCAGCAGCTTAACCACCGGGAGCACCTACGAGCAGTACTTC. It encodes CASSLTTGSTYEQYF.

This rearrangement joins TRBV19 to TRBJ1-2; no reliable D call. V lost 3 bases and J 8 bases, leaving 7 bases between the germline ends. CDR1 and CDR2 (germline): LNHDA, SQIVND (reference sequence). This CDR3 region has 11 residues. The CDR3 nucleotides read TGTGCCAGTAGTATTCCCCCCGGCTACACCTTC. Protein sequence: CASSIPPGYTF.

V usage is TRBV7-6 and J usage is TRBJ1-5; D uncertain. The CDR3 sequence is 13 residues long. CDR1 is SGHVS and CDR2 is FNYEAQ in the germline V gene. V was cut by 4 bases and J by 2 bases, with 6 bases left in between. The DNA for the CDR3 is TGTGCCAGCAGCTCGGCACGCAATCAGCCCCAGCATTTT. Translating it yields CASSSARNQPQHF.

This chain uses TRBV12-3 or TRBV12-4 with TRBJ1-3, with D perhaps matching TRBD1 (6 bases). The CDR3 has 13 residues. Between the trimmed V and J ends, which lost 7 bases and 4 bases, there was a span of 11 bases. CDR3 sequence reads: CASTLTGGNTIYF. For the CDR3, the DNA is TGTGCCAGCACCCTCACAGGGGGAAACACCATATATTTT.